One and the same sample provided the 27 T cell receptor beta chains below, sequenced in a study of cytomegalovirus exposure and HLA in healthy donors (TCRdb year 2017). To prepare the library, the immunoSEQ multiplex PCR assay was applied. This immuneACCESS table, as held by TCRdb, lists in-frame sequences with V and J called but not all clones. Of the missing ones, under half trace to an unresolved V gene in checked studies; the others have no known cause. Within this sample are under 110,000 clones, with 88% of them counted one time only. 1.8% of the sample goes to the ten largest clones. The sequencing input was PBMCs. Receptors originate from a woman between 18 and 30 years old in good health and CMV-seropositive.

This sequence joins TRBV6-1 and TRBJ1-4; D possibly corresponds to TRBD1 (6 bases). The germline V and J ends were trimmed by 2 bases and 7 bases, with 17 bases remaining between them. The germline gives CDR1 MNHNS, CDR2 SASEGT. The length of the CDR3 is 16 residues. In DNA, the CDR3 is TGTGCCAGCAGTGAATCCACAGGGTCGGGGGGTGAAAAACTGTTTTTT. Its protein is CASSESTGSGGEKLFF.

This sequence joins TRBV27 and TRBJ1-5; 8 bases are shared with TRBD1. The CDR3 is 14 amino acids. Germline CDR1 MNHEY, CDR2 SMNVEV (reference sequence). The ends lost 6 bases at V and 7 bases at J; junction bases unmatched: 8. The CDR3 DNA reads TGTGCCAGCAGGCTTTCAGGGGGCAGGCAGCCCCAGCATTTT. This translates into CASRLSGGRQPQHF.

The chain combines TRBV28 with TRBJ1-5, with D perhaps TRBD1 (6 bases). CDR1 MDHEN and CDR2 SYDVKM come from the germline V gene. Trimming removed 5 bases from V and 5 bases from J, with 13 bases in between. This CDR3 spans 14 amino acids. CDR3 loop: CASSPSQGYQPQHF. In nucleotides, the CDR3 is TGTGCCAGCAGTCCTAGCCAGGGGTATCAGCCCCAGCATTTT. The full variable domain, in which reference TRBV28 and TRBJ1-5 provide the parts outside the CDR3, is DVKVTQSSRYLVKRTGEKVFLECVQDMDHENMFWYRQDPGLGLRLIYFSYDVKMKEKGDIPEGYSVSREKKERFSLILESASTNQTSMYLCASSPSQGYQPQHFGDGTRLSIL.

J is TRBJ1-2 and V is TRBV7-8, with D maybe TRBD1 (5 bases). The V and J ends lost 10 bases and 7 bases respectively, with 25 bases between them. Germline CDR1 is SGHVS and CDR2 is FQNEAQ. The CDR3 is 15 residues long. The CDR3 reads CATELIPDRTIGYTF. The CDR3 nucleotides are TGTGCCACCGAGCTTATCCCAGACCGGACAATTGGCTACACCTTC. Combining the CDR3 with reference TRBV7-8 and TRBJ1-2 gives the whole variable domain GAGVSQSPRYKVAKRGQDVALRCDPISGHVSLFWYQQALGQGPEFLTYFQNEAQLDKSGLPSDRFFAERPEGSVSTLKIQRTQQEDSAVYLCATELIPDRTIGYTFGSGTRLTVV.

This chain uses TRBV27 with TRBJ2-6; 8 bases align to TRBD2. With 6 bases clipped from V and 1 base from J, the junction kept 8 bases outside the gene matches. The CDR3 has 17 residues. Germline-derived CDR1 and CDR2 are MNHEY and SMNVEV (reference sequence). CDR3 in DNA: TGTGCCAGCAGGTTCGGGGGGGGTATTTCTGGGGCCAACGTCCTGACTTTC. Translated, it gives CASRFGGGISGANVLTF.

The chain couples TRBV7-6 to TRBJ2-7; tentatively, D is TRBD2 (5 bases). CDR3 length: 14 amino acids. V was cut by 5 bases and J by 3 bases, with 14 bases left in between. Germline V gene data show CDR1 as SGHVS and CDR2 as FNYEAQ. The CDR3 spells CASSPEGPVYEQYF. Written as DNA, the CDR3 is TGTGCCAGCAGCCCCGAGGGTCCGGTCTACGAGCAGTACTTC.

The V and J genes are TRBV9 and TRBJ2-1, with 10 bases lining up with TRBD1. The trim removed 3 bases at V and 6 bases at J, leaving 9 bases unmatched. There are 16 residues in the CDR3. Per the germline V gene, CDR1 is SGDLS and CDR2 is YYNGEE. CDR3 sequence reads: CASSESGTGAGNEQFF. The CDR3 nucleotides are TGTGCCAGCAGCGAGAGCGGGACAGGGGCCGGCAATGAGCAGTTCTTC.

This chain joins TRBV18 and TRBJ2-7; maybe TRBD1 (5 bases). The CDR3 loop spans 14 amino acids. Trimming shortened V by 0 bases and J by 7 bases, and 13 bases separated the two germline ends. Germline CDR1 and CDR2: KGHSH and LQKENI. The CDR3 nucleotides read TGTGCCAGCTCACCACCCCAGGGCTCGGGTGAGCAGTACTTC. This translates into CASSPPQGSGEQYF.

V and J are TRBV29-1 and TRBJ2-3; D gene unclear. From germline, CDR1 is SQVTM and CDR2 ANQGSEA. Trimming pared 5 bases from V and 4 bases from J, leaving 7 bases between. This CDR3 is built from 11 residues. The CDR3: CSVLHSDTQYF. The CDR3 coding sequence is TGCAGCGTTCTTCACTCAGATACGCAGTATTTT.

This chain connects TRBV28 to TRBJ2-3; 14 bases are a match to TRBD2. Trimming removed 4 bases from V and 0 bases from J; junction bases left unmatched: 12. The CDR3 has 20 residues. Germline assignment: CDR1 MDHEN and CDR2 SYDVKM. The CDR3 is CASSSPPGTSGGPSTDTQYF. The CDR3 region has the DNA TGTGCCAGCAGTTCTCCCCCCGGGACTAGCGGGGGACCTAGCACAGATACGCAGTATTTT.

This chain uses TRBV6-5 with TRBJ2-5; D may be TRBD1 (6 bases). CDR1 MNHEY and CDR2 SVGAGI come from the germline V gene. The V gene lost 3 bases and the J gene lost 5 bases, with 13 bases spanning the gap. This CDR3 comprises 14 residues. CDR3 bases: TGTGCCAGCAGTTATGGGACACCCCGGGAGACCCAGTACTTC. Translation: CASSYGTPRETQYF.

The rearrangement joins TRBV27 to TRBJ1-5; no firm D call. The V gene lost 5 bases and the J gene lost 0 bases, with 5 bases spanning the gap. The CDR3 has 13 amino acids. Germline-derived CDR1 and CDR2 are MNHEY and SMNVEV (reference sequence). CDR3 protein: CASSPHSNQPQHF. The CDR3 DNA reads as TGTGCCAGCAGTCCCCATAGCAATCAGCCCCAGCATTTT.

The chain employs TRBV6-5 and TRBJ1-6, with D maybe TRBD1 (6 bases). In germline, CDR1 is MNHEY, CDR2 SVGAGI. V was clipped by 2 bases and J by 7 bases, with 9 bases between them. The CDR3 totals 14 residues. CDR3 nucleotides: TGTGCCAGCAGTTACGATACAGGGAATTCACCCCTCCACTTT. This codes for CASSYDTGNSPLHF.

The chain is built from TRBV15 and TRBJ1-1, with 8 nucleotides matching TRBD1. The CDR3 is made up of 16 amino acids. J gave up 0 bases and V 3 bases, and 6 bases lay outside the gene matches. Germline V CDR1 and CDR2: LNHNV, YYDKDF (reference sequence). DNA of the CDR3: TGTGCCACCAGCAGGTACACAGGGGGGATGAACACTGAAGCTTTCTTT. It encodes CATSRYTGGMNTEAFF.

The CDR3 DNA sequence: TGTGCCAGCAGGTCGGACATCGTGAACACTGAAGCTTTCTTT. Amino acid sequence: CASRSDIVNTEAFF. The chain carries TRBV2 and TRBJ1-1, with D maybe TRBD1 (5 bases). The ends were cut back, 6 bases at V and 0 bases at J, with 11 bases in the middle. The CDR3 is 14 amino acids. CDR1 is SNHLY, CDR2 FYNNEI, per germline.

V and J are TRBV2 and TRBJ1-5; 11 bases are a match to TRBD1. Germline-derived CDR1 and CDR2 are SNHLY and FYNNEI. The CDR3 loop spans 15 amino acids. Trimming removed 6 bases from V and 7 bases from J; junction bases left unmatched: 8. The chain's CDR3 is CASRMDRGLRQPQHF. DNA for the CDR3: TGTGCCAGCAGGATGGACAGGGGGCTACGACAGCCCCAGCATTTT.

The chain combines TRBV11-2 with TRBJ2-3; a weak D match, TRBD2 (5 bases). Per germline, CDR1 SGHAT and CDR2 FQNNGV. The length of the CDR3 is 15 residues. The V and J ends lost 1 base and 1 base respectively, with 9 bases between them. The DNA of the CDR3 is TGTGCCAGCAGCTTAGCACGGGGTCGCACAGATACGCAGTATTTT. Protein product: CASSLARGRTDTQYF.

The J gene is TRBJ2-5, the V gene TRBV5-1; 8 bases agree with TRBD2. CDR3 size: 15 residues. The J segment lost 4 bases and the V segment lost 0 bases, leaving 5 bases of the junction unmatched. The germline V gene encodes CDR1 SGHRS and CDR2 YFSETQ. The CDR3 spells CASSLGRGGRETQYF. Written as DNA, the CDR3 is TGCGCCAGCAGCTTGGGTCGGGGGGGCCGAGAGACCCAGTACTTC.

The chain employs TRBV7-9 and TRBJ1-1; 7 positions agree with TRBD1. The V gene end was trimmed by 5 bases and the J gene end by 4 bases; junction bases not matched to a gene: 4. The CDR3 has 13 amino acids. Germline CDR1 SEHNR, CDR2 FQNEAQ (reference sequence). For the CDR3, the DNA is TGTGCCAGCAGCCTGACAGGGACCACTGAAGCTTTCTTT. Amino acid sequence: CASSLTGTTEAFF.

The V and J genes are TRBV13 and TRBJ2-3; perhaps TRBD1 as D (8 bases). The germline V gene encodes CDR1 PRHDT and CDR2 FYEKMQ (reference sequence). V was shortened by 3 bases and J by 3 bases, with 19 bases between the two germline ends. The CDR3 loop spans 17 amino acids. The CDR3, as DNA: TGTGCCAGCAGCTTGAAACAGGGGGGGGGCTGGACAGATACGCAGTATTTT. Translated, it gives CASSLKQGGGWTDTQYF.

This clone was recorded once. The chain carries TRBV7-2 and TRBJ2-1; D uncertain. V was trimmed by 5 bases and J by 6 bases, leaving 8 bases between them. This CDR3 has 12 amino acids. Germline CDR1 SGHTA, CDR2 FQGNSA. As DNA, the CDR3 is TGTGCCAGCAGCCGAGAGATCAATGAGCAGTTCTTC. Protein product: CASSREINEQFF.

The rearrangement joins TRBV18 to TRBJ1-1; 7 bases match TRBD1. The germline CDR1 and CDR2 sequences are KGHSH and LQKENI. This CDR3 has 14 residues. V lost 3 bases and J lost 7; bases outside the gene matches: 8. The CDR3 nucleotides read TGTGCCAGCTCACCGCGAGTACAGGGGAATGAAGCTTTCTTT. It encodes CASSPRVQGNEAFF.

In the case of this clone: One end of the junction is discordant with germline, which a read error may explain. The chain recombines TRBV7-2 with TRBJ2-4, with 12 nucleotides matching TRBD2. This CDR3 is 16 amino acids long. Germline assignment: CDR1 SGHTA and CDR2 FQGNSA. The CDR3 is CASSLATSGGKNIQYF. CDR3 DNA: TGTGCCAGCAGTTTAGCGACTAGCGGGGGTAAAAACATTCAGTACTTC. The complete variable domain, with remaining parts taken from reference TRBV7-2 and TRBJ2-4, reads GAGVSQSPSNKVTEKGKDVELRCDPISGHTALYWYRQSLGQGLEFLIYFQGNSAPDKSGLPSDRFSAERTGGSVSTLTIQRTQQEDSAVYLCASSLATSGGKNIQYFGAGTRLSVL.

This chain connects TRBV9 to TRBJ1-2; no firm D call. The CDR3 has 15 amino acids. Germline CDR1 and CDR2: SGDLS and YYNGEE. V was trimmed by 0 bases and J by 8 bases, leaving 17 bases between them. The CDR3 is CASSVGPEGGKGYTF. The CDR3 DNA reads as TGTGCCAGCAGCGTAGGGCCTGAGGGAGGGAAAGGCTACACCTTC.

The V gene is TRBV5-6, the J gene TRBJ1-2, with a possible D match to TRBD1 (6 bases). CDR3 size: 14 residues. Germline CDR1 SGHDT, CDR2 YYEEEE. Trimming took 0 bases from V and 1 from J, leaving 7 bases between them. The DNA of the CDR3 is TGTGCCAGCAGCTTGGGACAGGATAACTATGGCTACACCTTC. This sequence encodes CASSLGQDNYGYTF.

The rearrangement uses TRBV28 and TRBJ2-3; 12 bases agree with TRBD2. The V gene end was trimmed by 5 bases and the J gene end by 2 bases; junction bases not matched to a gene: 5. This CDR3 comprises 16 residues. Germline CDR1 MDHEN, CDR2 SYDVKM. This chain's CDR3 is CASSPGTSGPTDTQYF. The CDR3 DNA reads as TGTGCCAGCAGTCCCGGGACTAGCGGGCCCACAGATACGCAGTATTTT.

A single count supports this clone. The genes are TRBV18 and TRBJ1-2, with 7 bases that match TRBD1. J gave up 8 bases and V 1 base, and 10 bases lay outside the gene matches. This CDR3 contains 15 residues. Germline V gene sequence: CDR1 KGHSH, CDR2 LQKENI. CDR3 bases: TGTGCCAGCTCACCACAGAGACAGGGTAAAGGCGGCTACACCTTC. Translation gives CASSPQRQGKGGYTF.